This is a list of T cell receptor beta chains from one sample in a study of OX40 agonist ivuxolimab in advanced cancers. Repertoires were generated with immunoSEQ multiplex PCR, while TCRdb's copy carries only in-frame clones and drops some. The sample includes tens of thousands of clones, about 88% of them seen just once. This sample comprised CD4+ or CD8+ T cells sorted from blood, obtained in a trial of the OX40 agonist ivuxolimab. These receptors all stem from an adult with an advanced solid tumor such as melanoma, head and neck, liver or kidney cancer. CDR3s include the opening cysteine and the closing phenylalanine or tryptophan. The D gene is left open where the match is weak. Where a row states a size, it is once, few, many or the class of an expanded clone; other rows omit it.

size	V	J	D	DNA	CDR3
NA	TRBV7-2	TRBJ2-1	NA	TGTGCCAGCAGCTTCTACAATGAGCAGTTCTTC	CASSFYNEQFF
NA	TRBV6-1	TRBJ1-2	TRBD1	TGTGCCAGCAGTGAACGGACAGGGAACTATGGCTACACCTTC	CASSERTGNYGYTF
NA	TRBV5-1	TRBJ2-4	TRBD2	TGCGCCAGCAGCTTCCTAGCGGGTGTAGCCAAAAACATTCAGTACTTC	CASSFLAGVAKNIQYF
NA	TRBV19	TRBJ1-2	NA	TGTGCCAGTATCAAAGGACAAGGCCCCTATGGCTACACCTTC	CASIKGQGPYGYTF
NA	TRBV18	TRBJ2-5	NA	TGTGCCAGCTCACTTACGACTGTTTCCAAAGAGACCCAGTACTTC	CASSLTTVSKETQYF
NA	TRBV11-2	TRBJ2-3	TRBD2	TGTGCCAGCAGCTTCTCCGGGACTAGCGGGAGAACAGATACGCAGTATTTT	CASSFSGTSGRTDTQYF
NA	TRBV30	TRBJ1-3	TRBD1	TGTGCCTGGGCCAGGGGGGGATCCGGAAACACCATATATTTT	CAWARGGSGNTIYF
NA	TRBV18	TRBJ2-7	NA	TGTGCCAGCTCACGAGACACTGCCTACGAGCAGTACTTC	CASSRDTAYEQYF
once	TRBV5-1	TRBJ2-2	TRBD1	TGCGCCAGCAGCTTGCTGGGGACAGGGAACACCGGGGAGCTGTTTTTT	CASSLLGTGNTGELFF
NA	TRBV19	TRBJ2-2	TRBD2	TGTGCCAGTAGTACAATAGCGGCGGGAGCCGGGGAGCTGTTTTTT	CASSTIAAGAGELFF
NA	TRBV2	TRBJ1-5	NA	TGTGCCAGCAGTTACGACAGCTATAGCAATCAGCCCCAGCATTTT	CASSYDSYSNQPQHF
NA	TRBV11-2	TRBJ1-3	NA	TGTGCCAGCAGCTTTCGGGATAACACCATATATTTT	CASSFRDNTIYF
NA	TRBV30	TRBJ1-4	TRBD1	TGTGCCAGACAGGGACAGTGGAATGAAAAACTGTTTTTT	CARQGQWNEKLFF
NA	TRBV28	TRBJ1-3	NA	TGTGCCAGCAGTACCGGGCCCAGTGGACGCTCTGGAAACACCATATATTTT	CASSTGPSGRSGNTIYF
NA	TRBV11-2	TRBJ2-7	NA	TGTGCCAGCAGCTCAACACCCCGGGGTGCCTCGGGGCAGTACTTC	CASSSTPRGASGQYF
NA	TRBV5-1	TRBJ1-3	NA	TGCGCCAGCAGCTTTGGGATGGTTGCCTCTGGAAACACCATATATTTT	CASSFGMVASGNTIYF
NA	TRBV30	TRBJ1-1	NA	TGTGCCTGTAACAGGCTTCTAGGCGAGGCTTTCTTT	CACNRLLGEAFF
NA	TRBV5-5	TRBJ1-2	NA	TGTGCCAGCAGTTACGCCGACGGGCCTAACTATGGCTACACCTTC	CASSYADGPNYGYTF
NA	TRBV28	TRBJ2-1	NA	TGTGCCAGCTATCTGGGGAATGAGCAGTTCTTC	CASYLGNEQFF
NA	TRBV27	TRBJ2-1	TRBD2	TGTGCCACGACGGGGACTAGCGGGATCTCTAGTGAGCAGTTCTTC	CATTGTSGISSEQFF
NA	TRBV7-9	TRBJ2-5	TRBD1	TGTGCCAGCAGCCGCGGGACAGGGGGAGAGACCCAGTACTTC	CASSRGTGGETQYF
NA	TRBV18	TRBJ2-4	NA	TGTGCCAGCTCATCTTCGACCCTAGCAGGGAACATTCAGTACTTC	CASSSSTLAGNIQYF
NA	TRBV5-1	TRBJ2-7	NA	TGCGCCAGCAGCTCCCGGGTTGGCAGGGTTTTCGAGCAGTACTTC	CASSSRVGRVFEQYF
NA	TRBV15	TRBJ2-3	TRBD2	TGTGCCACCAGCAGAGGTAGCGGGAGGTTTACAGATACGCAGTATTTT	CATSRGSGRFTDTQYF